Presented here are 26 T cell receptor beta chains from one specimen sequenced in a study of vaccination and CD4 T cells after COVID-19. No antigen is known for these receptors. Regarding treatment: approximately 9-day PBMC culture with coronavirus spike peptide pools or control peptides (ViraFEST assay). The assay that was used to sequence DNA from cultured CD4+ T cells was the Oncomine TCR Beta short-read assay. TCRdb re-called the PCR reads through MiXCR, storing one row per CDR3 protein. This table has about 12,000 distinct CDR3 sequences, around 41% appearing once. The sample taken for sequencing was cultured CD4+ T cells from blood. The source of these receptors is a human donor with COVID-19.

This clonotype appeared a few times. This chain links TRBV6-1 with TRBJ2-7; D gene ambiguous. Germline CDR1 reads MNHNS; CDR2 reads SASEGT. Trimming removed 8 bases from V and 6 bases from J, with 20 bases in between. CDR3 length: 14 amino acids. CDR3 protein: CASQSSPAASEQYF. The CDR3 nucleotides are TGTGCCAGCCAGAGTTCCCCCGCCGCCTCCGAGCAGTACTTC.

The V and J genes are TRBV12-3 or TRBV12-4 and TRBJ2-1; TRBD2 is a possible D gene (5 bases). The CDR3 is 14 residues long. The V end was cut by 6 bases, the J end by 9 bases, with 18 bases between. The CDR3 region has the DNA TGTGCCAGCAGGCCGGGATTCTCGTCGGCTGAGCAGTTCTTC. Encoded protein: CASRPGFSSAEQFF.

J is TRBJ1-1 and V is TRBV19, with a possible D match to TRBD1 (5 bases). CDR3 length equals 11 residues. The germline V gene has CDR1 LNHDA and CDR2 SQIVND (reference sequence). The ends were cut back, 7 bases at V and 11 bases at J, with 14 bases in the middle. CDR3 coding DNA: TGTGCCAGTACGCTCGCGGGGGGGGCTTTCTTT. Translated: CASTLAGGAFF.

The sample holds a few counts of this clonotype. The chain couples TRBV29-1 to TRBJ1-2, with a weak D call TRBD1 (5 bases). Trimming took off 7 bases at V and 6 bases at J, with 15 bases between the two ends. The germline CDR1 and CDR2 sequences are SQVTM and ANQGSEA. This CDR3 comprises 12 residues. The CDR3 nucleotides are TGCAGCGGGTCGGGGGTCAGGGATGGCTACACCTTC. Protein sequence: CSGSGVRDGYTF.

The CDR3 spells CASSQDAGAGYGYTF. In DNA, the CDR3 is TGCGCCAGCAGCCAAGATGCGGGGGCCGGCTATGGCTACACCTTC. The chain is built from TRBV4-1 and TRBJ1-2; possibly TRBD1 for D (6 bases). CDR3 length: 15 residues. Germline-derived CDR1 and CDR2 are MGHRA and YSYEKL. The V and J ends lost 0 bases and 4 bases respectively, with 12 bases between them.

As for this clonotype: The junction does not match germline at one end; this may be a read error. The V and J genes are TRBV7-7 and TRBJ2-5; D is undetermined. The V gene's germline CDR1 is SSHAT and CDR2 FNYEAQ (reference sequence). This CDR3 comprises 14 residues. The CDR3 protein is CASSLSRIQETQYF. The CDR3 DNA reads TGTGCTAGCAGCTTATCCCGGATCCAAGAGACCCAGTACTTC.

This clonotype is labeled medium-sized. CDR3 region: CASSLRRIYEQYF. Here the CDR3 DNA reads TGTGCCAGCAGCTTACGACGGATCTACGAGCAGTACTTC. The chain links TRBV7-2 to TRBJ2-7; D is unresolved. With 2 bases removed from V and 3 bases from J, the gap between germline ends came to 8 bases. Germline values: CDR1 SGHTA, CDR2 FQGNSA. The CDR3 is 13 residues long.

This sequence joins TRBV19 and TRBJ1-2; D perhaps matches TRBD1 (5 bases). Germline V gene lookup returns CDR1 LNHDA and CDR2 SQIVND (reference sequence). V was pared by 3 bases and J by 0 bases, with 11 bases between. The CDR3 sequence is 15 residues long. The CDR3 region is CASSIGTVANYGYTF. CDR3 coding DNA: TGTGCCAGTAGTATCGGGACGGTAGCTAACTATGGCTACACCTTC. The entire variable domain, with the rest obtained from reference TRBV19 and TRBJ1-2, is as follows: DGGITQSPKYLFRKEGQNVTLSCEQNLNHDAMYWYRQDPGQGLRLIYYSQIVNDFQKGDIAEGYSVSREKKESFPLTVTSAQKNPTAFYLCASSIGTVANYGYTFGSGTRLTVV.

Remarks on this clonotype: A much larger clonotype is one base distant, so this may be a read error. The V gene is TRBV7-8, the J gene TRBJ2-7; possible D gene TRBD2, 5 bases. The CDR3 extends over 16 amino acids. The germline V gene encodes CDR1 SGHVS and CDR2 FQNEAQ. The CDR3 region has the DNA TGTGTCAGCAGCTTAGTAGGTTCTAGCTTGGCCTACGAGCAGTACTTC. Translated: CVSSLVGSSLAYEQYF.

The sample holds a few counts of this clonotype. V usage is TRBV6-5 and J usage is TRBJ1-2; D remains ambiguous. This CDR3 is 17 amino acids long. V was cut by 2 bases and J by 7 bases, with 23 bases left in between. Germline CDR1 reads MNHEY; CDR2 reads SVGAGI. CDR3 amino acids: CASSYPGIGKKTLGYTF. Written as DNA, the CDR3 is TGTGCCAGCAGTTACCCGGGAATAGGAAAGAAGACTCTTGGCTACACCTTC.

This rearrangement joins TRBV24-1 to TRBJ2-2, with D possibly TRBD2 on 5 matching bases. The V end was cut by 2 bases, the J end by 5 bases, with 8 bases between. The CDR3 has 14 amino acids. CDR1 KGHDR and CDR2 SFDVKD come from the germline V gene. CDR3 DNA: TGTGCCACCAGTGATTACCCGGGAACCGGGGAGCTGTTTTTT. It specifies CATSDYPGTGELFF.

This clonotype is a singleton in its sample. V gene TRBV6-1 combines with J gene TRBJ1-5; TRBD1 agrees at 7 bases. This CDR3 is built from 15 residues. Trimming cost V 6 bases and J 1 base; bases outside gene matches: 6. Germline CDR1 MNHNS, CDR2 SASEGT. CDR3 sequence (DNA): TGTGCCAGCAGCCCCAGCAGGGGGAGCAATCAGCCCCAGCATTTT. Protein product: CASSPSRGSNQPQHF.

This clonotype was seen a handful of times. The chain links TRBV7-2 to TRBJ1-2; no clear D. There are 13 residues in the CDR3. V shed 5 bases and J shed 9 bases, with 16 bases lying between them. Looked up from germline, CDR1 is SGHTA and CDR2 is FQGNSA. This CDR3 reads CASSRPESQRYTF. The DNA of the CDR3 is TGTGCCAGCAGCCGCCCTGAAAGCCAACGCTACACCTTC.

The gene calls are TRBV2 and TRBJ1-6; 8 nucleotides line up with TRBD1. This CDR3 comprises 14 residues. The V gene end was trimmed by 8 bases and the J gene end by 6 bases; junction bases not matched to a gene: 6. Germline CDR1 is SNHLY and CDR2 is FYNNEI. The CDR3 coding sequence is TGTGCCAGCGCCGACAGGGGTGCTAATTCACCCCTCCACTTT. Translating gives CASADRGANSPLHF. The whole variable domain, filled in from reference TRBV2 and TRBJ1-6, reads EPEVTQTPSHQVTQMGQEVILRCVPISNHLYFYWYRQILGQKVEFLVSFYNNEISEKSEIFDDQFSVERPDGSNFTLKIRSTKLEDSAMYFCASADRGANSPLHFGNGTRLTVT.

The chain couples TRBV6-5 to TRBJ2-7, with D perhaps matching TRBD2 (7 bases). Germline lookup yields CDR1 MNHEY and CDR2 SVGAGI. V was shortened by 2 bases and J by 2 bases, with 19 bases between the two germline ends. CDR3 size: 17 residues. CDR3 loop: CASSYKFRGAITYEQYF. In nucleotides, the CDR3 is TGTGCCAGCAGTTACAAATTCCGGGGGGCGATTACCTACGAGCAGTACTTC.

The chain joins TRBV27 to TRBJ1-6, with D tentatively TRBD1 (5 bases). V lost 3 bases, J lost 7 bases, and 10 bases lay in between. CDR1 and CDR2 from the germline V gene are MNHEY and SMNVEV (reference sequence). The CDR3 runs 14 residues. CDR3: CASSFGGLNSPLHF. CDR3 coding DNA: TGTGCCAGCAGTTTCGGGGGGTTAAATTCACCCCTCCACTTT.

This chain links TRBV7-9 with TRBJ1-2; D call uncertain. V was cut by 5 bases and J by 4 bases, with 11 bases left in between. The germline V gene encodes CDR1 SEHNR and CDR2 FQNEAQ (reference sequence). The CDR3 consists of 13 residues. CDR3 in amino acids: CASSRDTFYGYTF. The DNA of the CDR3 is TGTGCCAGCAGCAGAGACACGTTCTATGGCTACACCTTC.

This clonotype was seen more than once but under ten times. The CDR3 loop is CASSLDWISYEQYF. In DNA form, the CDR3 reads TGTGCCAGCAGCCTCGACTGGATCTCCTACGAGCAGTACTTC. The V call is TRBV11-2, the J call TRBJ2-7; no clear D gene. The V end lost 5 bases, the J end lost 0 bases, and 11 bases lay between the germline ends. The CDR3 has 14 residues. CDR1 and CDR2 from the germline V gene are SGHAT and FQNNGV.

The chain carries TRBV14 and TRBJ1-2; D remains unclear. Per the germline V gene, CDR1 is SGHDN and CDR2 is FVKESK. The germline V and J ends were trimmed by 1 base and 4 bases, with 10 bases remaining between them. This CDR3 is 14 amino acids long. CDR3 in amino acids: CASSQAQVPYGYTF. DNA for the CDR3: TGTGCCAGCAGCCAAGCCCAGGTCCCCTATGGCTACACCTTC.

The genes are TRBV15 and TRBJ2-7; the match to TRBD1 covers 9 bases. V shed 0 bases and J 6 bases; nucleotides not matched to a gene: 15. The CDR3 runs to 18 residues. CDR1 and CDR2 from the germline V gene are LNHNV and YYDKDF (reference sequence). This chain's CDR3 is CATSRDLGDRGFASEQYF. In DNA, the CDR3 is TGTGCCACCAGCAGAGATCTTGGAGACAGGGGGTTTGCGAGCGAGCAGTACTTC.

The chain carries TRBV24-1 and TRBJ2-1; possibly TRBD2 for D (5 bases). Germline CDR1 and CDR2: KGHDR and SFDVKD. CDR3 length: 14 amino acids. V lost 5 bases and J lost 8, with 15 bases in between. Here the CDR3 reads CATSVRGIVDEQFF. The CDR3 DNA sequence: TGTGCCACCAGTGTCCGAGGGATCGTCGATGAGCAGTTCTTC.

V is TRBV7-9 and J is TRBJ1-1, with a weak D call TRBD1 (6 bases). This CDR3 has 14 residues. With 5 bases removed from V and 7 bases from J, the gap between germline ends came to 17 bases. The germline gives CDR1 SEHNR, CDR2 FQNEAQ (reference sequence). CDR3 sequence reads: CASSRGATTLEAFF. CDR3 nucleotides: TGTGCCAGCAGCCGGGGGGCGACAACGCTTGAAGCTTTCTTT. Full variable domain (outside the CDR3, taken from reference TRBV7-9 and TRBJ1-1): DTGVSQNPRHKITKRGQNVTFRCDPISEHNRLYWYRQTLGQGPEFLTYFQNEAQLEKSRLLSDRFSAERPKGSFSTLEIQRTEQGDSAMYLCASSRGATTLEAFFGQGTRLTVV.

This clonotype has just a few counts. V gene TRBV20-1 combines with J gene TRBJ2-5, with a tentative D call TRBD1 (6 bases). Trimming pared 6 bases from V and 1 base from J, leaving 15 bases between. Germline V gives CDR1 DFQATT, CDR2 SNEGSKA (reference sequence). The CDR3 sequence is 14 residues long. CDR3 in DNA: TGCAGTGCCGGACCAGGGGCATCCCAAGAGACCCAGTACTTC. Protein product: CSAGPGASQETQYF.

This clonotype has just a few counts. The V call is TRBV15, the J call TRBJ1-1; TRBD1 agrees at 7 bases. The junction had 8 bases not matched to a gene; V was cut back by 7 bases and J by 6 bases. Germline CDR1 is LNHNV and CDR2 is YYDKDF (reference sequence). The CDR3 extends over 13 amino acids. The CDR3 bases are TGTGCCACCATGCGTGACAGGGACTCTGAAGCTTTCTTT. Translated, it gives CATMRDRDSEAFF.

CDR3 DNA: TGTGCCAGCAGCAAGGGACTAGCCTACGGGGAGCTGTTTTTT. This translates into CASSKGLAYGELFF. V gene TRBV14 combines with J gene TRBJ2-2; 9 bases agree with TRBD2. This CDR3 region has 14 residues. CDR1 and CDR2 (germline): SGHDN, FVKESK. V shed 5 bases and J 7 bases; nucleotides not matched to a gene: 5.

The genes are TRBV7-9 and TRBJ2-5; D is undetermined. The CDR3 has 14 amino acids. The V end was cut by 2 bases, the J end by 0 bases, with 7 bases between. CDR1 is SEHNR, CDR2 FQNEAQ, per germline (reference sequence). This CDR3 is CASSLHLDQETQYF. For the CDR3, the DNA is TGTGCCAGCAGCTTACACCTCGACCAAGAGACCCAGTACTTC. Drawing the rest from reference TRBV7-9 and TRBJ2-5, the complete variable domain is DTGVSQNPRHKITKRGQNVTFRCDPISEHNRLYWYRQTLGQGPEFLTYFQNEAQLEKSRLLSDRFSAERPKGSFSTLEIQRTEQGDSAMYLCASSLHLDQETQYFGPGTRLLVL.